Below, one TCR beta chain is given with its context. Its antigen is not yet known. No base quality information exists; no much larger clone differs at one position. This record belongs to a study (dated by TCRdb to the mid-2010s). For context, the study as a whole: The study examined whether tumor-infiltrating Tregs in breast cancer are drawn from blood Tregs or arise in situ by conversion from other CD4+ T cell subsets. Paper-wide results and their limitations: Validation in the larger cohort was restricted to a single TCR beta V-J rearrangement rather than whole repertoires. Tumor memory CD4+ T cell TCR gene usage was found to cluster with blood and lymph node memory CD4+ cells and with lymph node naive CD4+ cells. The TCR alpha and beta sequences of tumor-infiltrating Tregs showed the greatest overlap with tumor naive CD4+ T cells, followed by blood naive CD4+ T cells.

Amplification of full-length TCR variable regions was done by 5' RACE PCR using constant-region reverse primers, and this step was followed by semi-nested PCR with Nested Universal Primer A. Using the ReliaPrep RNA Cell Miniprep System, total RNA was extracted, and the SMARTer RACE 5'/3' Kit was then used to reverse transcribe the RNA into 5'RACE-ready cDNA. Multiplex adaptors were used to barcode full-length TCR alpha and beta libraries, and the barcoded libraries were sequenced on an Illumina MiSeq. In the source study's methods: For each of nine subset-tissue groups, sequencing data from the five patients were pooled, and the groups were then compared using unsupervised clustering of TCR gene usage. Repertoire similarity was calculated with the Morisita-Horn index, weighting shared sequences by their contribution to each repertoire. The public sequencing data were trimmed at Q25 with fastp and processed into clonotypes with MiXCR by TCRdb, which kept only in-frame beta chains. CDR3 protein sequences are deduplicated, and each keeps its most common genes and DNA. These V and J calls are TCRdb output, not the study's own analysis. The sample table shows 35,000 to 50,000 distinct CDR3 sequences, and around 20% are seen once. The ten largest clones capture more than 4% of the sample.

CD4+CD25+CD127-/low cells were isolated as Tregs. Tregs, naive and memory CD4+ T cells from tumor, blood and ipsilateral draining lymph nodes of a handful of breast cancer patients underwent full-length TCR alpha and beta sequencing. Ficoll density gradient centrifugation was used to isolate mononuclear cells from lymph nodes or from approximately 46 ml of peripheral blood. FACS confirmed that the sorted cell populations were more than 90% pure. Measured from the cysteine to the phenylalanine, the CDR3 is 14 residues long. The CDR3 DNA has 42 bases and is translated from base 1. Relative to germline, V is missing 5 bases and J is missing 3 bases, with 6 bases of the junction outside any gene match. The germline V gene (reference sequence) provides CDR1 DFQATT and CDR2 SNEGSKA.

The chain is encoded by TRBV20-1 joined to TRBJ2-7, with 11 central nucleotides matching TRBD2. The sequence derives from a female donor with breast cancer. Sample: Tregs sorted from blood. The CDR3: CSASLAGGVYEQYF. The bases read TGCAGTGCTTCGCTAGCGGGAGGAGTCTACGAGCAGTACTTC.